The 10 T cell receptor beta chains below were found in one sample sequenced in a study of tumor-infiltrating lymphocytes in primary liver carcinoma. From unsorted bulk tissue weighing roughly 17-31 mg, DNA and RNA were co-extracted. The template, 450 to 650 ng total RNA, yielded TCR beta cDNA made with a constant-region primer. Library construction for TCR beta comprised three nested multiplex PCR rounds performed with slightly modified ARM-PCR. Running nine to ten cycles apiece, the first two PCR rounds relied on TRBV1-TRBV30 forward primers together with a C-beta reverse primer. TCRdb independently ran MiXCR on the multiplex PCR reads; one entry per CDR3 protein. The sample records around 190,000 distinct CDR3 sequences, around four fifths being singletons. The material sequenced was tumor tissue from primary liver carcinoma. Receptor source: a man aged 40-49 years with primary liver carcinoma and hepatitis B virus infection.

Concerning this clonotype: The junction does not match germline at one end; this may be a read error. This sequence joins TRBV11-3 and TRBJ2-1; D is unclear. CDR3 size: 14 residues. CDR1 is SGHNT and CDR2 is YENEEA in the germline V gene. CDR3 region: CVSSLGVSNNEQFF. For the CDR3, the DNA is TGTGTCAGTAGCTTAGGCGTCTCGAACAATGAACAGTTCTTC.

V gene TRBV11-1 combines with J gene TRBJ2-1; D is possibly TRBD1 or TRBD2 (5 bases each). The CDR3 extends over 15 amino acids. Germline CDR1 and CDR2: SGHAT and FQDESV (reference sequence). CDR3 protein: CARSFQGPLDNEQFF. Written as DNA, the CDR3 is TGTGCTAGAAGCTTCCAGGGACCACTGGACAATGAGCAGTTCTTC. Together with reference TRBV11-1 and TRBJ2-1, the CDR3 gives the full variable domain: EAEVAQSPRYKITEKSQAVAFWCDPISGHATLYWYRQILGQGPELLVQFQDESVVDDSQLPKDRFSAERLKGVDSTLKIQPAELGDSAMYLCARSFQGPLDNEQFFGPGTRLTVL.

This clonotype was counted between two and nine times. The junction departs from germline at one end; a sequencing error may be responsible. The chain employs TRBV28 and TRBJ1-5; 8 bases align to TRBD1. Germline V lookup: CDR1 MDHEN, CDR2 SYDVKM. The CDR3 runs to 14 residues. CDR3 sequence reads: CASSMTGATHPQHF. The CDR3 coding sequence is TGTGCCAGCAGTATGACAGGGGCCACCCATCCCCAACATTTT.

On this clonotype itself: Lacking the conserved final phenylalanine or tryptophan, this CDR3 likely reflects a read error. The CDR3 spells CASKTGTNTGELFH. The CDR3 DNA is TGTGCCAGCAAGACTGGAACTAACACCGGGGAGCTGTTTCAT. The chain employs TRBV6-1 and TRBJ2-2; D is uncertain. This CDR3 comprises 14 residues. V lost 7 bases and J lost 2, with 11 bases in between. Germline lookup yields CDR1 MNHNS and CDR2 SASEGT.

Remarks on this clonotype: The junction differs from germline at one of its ends, possibly a read error. The V gene is TRBV29-1, the J gene TRBJ2-7; a weak D match, TRBD2 (5 bases). CDR1 SQVTM and CDR2 ANQGSEA come from the germline V gene. The CDR3 loop spans 15 amino acids. The CDR3 here is CSLEDPGGSSYQQYF. In nucleotides, the CDR3 is TGCAGCCTTGAAGATCCGGGTGGGAGCTCCTACCAGCAGTACTTC.

This clonotype was seen just once. Because the CDR3 is missing its conserved closing phenylalanine or tryptophan, this is likely a read error. It is unclear where the CDR3 begins or ends on the DNA, so no DNA is shown, and the CDR3 is as TCRdb lists it. This chain links TRBV6-6 with TRBJ1-5. The CDR3 adds up to 16 amino acids, both ends counted. The germline CDR1 and CDR2 sequences are MNHNY and SVGAGI (reference sequence). CDR3 protein: CASTQGRDGLGQPRHY.

V and J are TRBV12-3 or TRBV12-4 and TRBJ1-4; D possibly corresponds to TRBD1 (6 bases). This CDR3 is 13 amino acids long. V was trimmed by 6 bases and J by 8 bases, leaving 13 bases between them. The CDR3 DNA follows: TGTGCCAGCAGCAGCTCCGGGACAGAAAAACTGTTTTTT. Its translation is CASSSSGTEKLFF.

Concerning this clonotype itself: A much larger clonotype is one base distant, so this may be a read error. The J gene is TRBJ1-1, the V gene TRBV28; 8 bases are a match to TRBD1. V lost 5 bases to trimming and J lost 5 bases; unmatched junction nucleotides: 10. The CDR3 covers 15 residues. Germline CDR1 reads MDHEN; CDR2 reads SYDVKM. CDR3 coding DNA: TGTGCCAGCAGTGTCCTACAGGGGGTGGAAACTGAAGCTTTCTTT. This translates into CASSVLQGVETEAFF.

Of note for this clonotype: Since a much larger clone is just one base distant, this may be a read error. The rearrangement joins TRBV24-1 to TRBJ2-1; weak D call: TRBD2 (6 bases). CDR3 length equals 17 residues. CDR1 is KGHDR and CDR2 is SFDVKD in the germline V gene. V lost 4 bases and J 4 bases, leaving 19 bases between the germline ends. The CDR3 here is CATSDPLTGVLYNEQFF. The CDR3 bases are TGTGCCACCAGTGACCCCTTGACGGGAGTATTGTACAATGAGCAGTTCTTC.

This chain connects TRBV5-4 to TRBJ2-3, with a tentative D call TRBD1 (6 bases). V was cut by 3 bases and J by 7 bases, with 12 bases left in between. CDR1 and CDR2 (germline): SGHNT, YYREEE (reference sequence). The CDR3 is 13 residues long. The CDR3, as DNA: TGTGCCAGCAGCTCTCGACAGGCAAATACGCAGTATTTT. Amino acids: CASSSRQANTQYF.